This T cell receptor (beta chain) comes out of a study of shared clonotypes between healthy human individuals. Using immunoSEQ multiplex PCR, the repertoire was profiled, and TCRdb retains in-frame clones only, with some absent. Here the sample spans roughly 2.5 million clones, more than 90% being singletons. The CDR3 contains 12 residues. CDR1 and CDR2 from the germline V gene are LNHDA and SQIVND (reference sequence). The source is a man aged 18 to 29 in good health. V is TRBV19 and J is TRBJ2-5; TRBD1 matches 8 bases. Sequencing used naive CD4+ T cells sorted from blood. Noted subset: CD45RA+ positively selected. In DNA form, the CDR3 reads TGTGGGGTCAGGGGGCTTCGGGAGACCCAGTACTTC. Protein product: CGVRGLRETQYF.